This entry lists 2 T cell receptor beta chains sequenced from one sample in a study of T cells in Graves' hyperthyroidism and ophthalmopathy. The source material, RNA transcripts, was used to amplify TCR beta CDR3 regions. Primed by the HTBI set, a first-round RT-PCR was run on the TCR CDR3. MiXCR, applied by TCRdb to the multiplex PCR reads, yields one record per CDR3 protein. In the table there are more than 350,000 distinct CDR3 sequences, roughly a sixth of which are singletons. The sample was blood. These receptors all come from a woman in her 30s with Graves' hyperthyroidism that later progressed to Graves' ophthalmopathy.

This clonotype occurred a few times. V gene TRBV7-9 combines with J gene TRBJ2-7; TRBD1 aligns across 11 bases. V gave up 5 bases and J gave up 3 bases; unmatched junction bases: 6. Germline assignment: CDR1 SEHNR and CDR2 FQNEAQ (reference sequence). This CDR3 is built from 15 residues. The CDR3 region is CASSPGTGGFYEQYF. DNA for the CDR3: TGTGCCAGCAGCCCTGGGACAGGGGGTTTCTACGAGCAGTACTTC. The variable domain in full, completed from reference TRBV7-9 and TRBJ2-7, reads DTGVSQNPRHKITKRGQNVTFRCDPISEHNRLYWYRQTLGQGPEFLTYFQNEAQLEKSRLLSDRFSAERPKGSFSTLEIQRTEQGDSAMYLCASSPGTGGFYEQYFGPGTRLTVT.

This chain links TRBV6-1 with TRBJ1-1; no definite D call. Germline CDR1 and CDR2: MNHNS and SASEGT. Trimming shortened V by 6 bases and J by 9 bases, and 11 bases separated the two germline ends. CDR3 length equals 11 residues. DNA of the CDR3: TGTGCCAGCAGGGCACGGGCTAAAGCTTTCTTT. Translated: CASRARAKAFF.